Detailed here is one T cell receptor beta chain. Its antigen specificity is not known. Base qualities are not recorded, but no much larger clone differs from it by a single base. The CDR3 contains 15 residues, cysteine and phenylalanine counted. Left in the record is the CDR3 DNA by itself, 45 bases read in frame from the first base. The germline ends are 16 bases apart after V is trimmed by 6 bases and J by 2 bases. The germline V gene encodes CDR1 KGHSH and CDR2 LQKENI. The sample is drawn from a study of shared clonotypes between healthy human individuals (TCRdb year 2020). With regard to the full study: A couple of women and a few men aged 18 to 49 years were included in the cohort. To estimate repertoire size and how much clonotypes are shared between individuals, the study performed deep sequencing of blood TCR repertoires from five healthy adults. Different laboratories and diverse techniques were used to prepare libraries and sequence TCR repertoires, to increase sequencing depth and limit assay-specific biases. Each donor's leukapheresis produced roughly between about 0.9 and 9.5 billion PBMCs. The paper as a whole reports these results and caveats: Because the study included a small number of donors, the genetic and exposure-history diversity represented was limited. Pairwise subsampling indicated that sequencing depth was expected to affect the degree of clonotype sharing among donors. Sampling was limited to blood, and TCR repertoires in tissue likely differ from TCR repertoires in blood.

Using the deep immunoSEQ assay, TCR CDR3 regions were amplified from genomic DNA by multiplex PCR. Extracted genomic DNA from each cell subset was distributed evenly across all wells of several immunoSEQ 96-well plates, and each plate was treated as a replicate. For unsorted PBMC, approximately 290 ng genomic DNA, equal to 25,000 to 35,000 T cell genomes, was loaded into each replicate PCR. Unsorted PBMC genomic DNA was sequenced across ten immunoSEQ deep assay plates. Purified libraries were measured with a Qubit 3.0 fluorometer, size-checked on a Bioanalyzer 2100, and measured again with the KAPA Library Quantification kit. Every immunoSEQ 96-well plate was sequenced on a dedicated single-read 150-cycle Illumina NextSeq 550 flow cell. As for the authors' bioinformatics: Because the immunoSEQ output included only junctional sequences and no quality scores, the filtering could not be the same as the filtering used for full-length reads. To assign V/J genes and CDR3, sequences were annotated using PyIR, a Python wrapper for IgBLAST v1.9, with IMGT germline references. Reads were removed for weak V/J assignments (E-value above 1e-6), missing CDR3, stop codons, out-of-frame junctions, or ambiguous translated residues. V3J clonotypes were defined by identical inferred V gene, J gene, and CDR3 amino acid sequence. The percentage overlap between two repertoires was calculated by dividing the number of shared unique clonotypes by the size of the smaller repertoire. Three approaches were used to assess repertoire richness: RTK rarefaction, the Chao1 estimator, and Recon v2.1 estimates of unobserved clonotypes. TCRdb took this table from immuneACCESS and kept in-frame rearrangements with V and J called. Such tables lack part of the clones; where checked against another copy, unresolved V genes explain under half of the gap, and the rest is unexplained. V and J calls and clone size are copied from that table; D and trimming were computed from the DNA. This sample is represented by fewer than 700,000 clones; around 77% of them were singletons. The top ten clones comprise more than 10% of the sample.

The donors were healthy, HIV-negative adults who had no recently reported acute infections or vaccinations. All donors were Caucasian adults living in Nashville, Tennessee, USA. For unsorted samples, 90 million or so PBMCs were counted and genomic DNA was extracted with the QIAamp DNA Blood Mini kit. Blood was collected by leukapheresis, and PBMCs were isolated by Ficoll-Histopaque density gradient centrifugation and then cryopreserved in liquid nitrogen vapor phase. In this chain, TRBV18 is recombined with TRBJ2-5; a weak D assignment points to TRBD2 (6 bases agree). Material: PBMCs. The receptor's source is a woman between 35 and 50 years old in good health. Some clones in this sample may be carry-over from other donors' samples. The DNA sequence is TGTGCCAGCTCGAAGAGCGGAGGGGCACAAGAGACCCAGTACTTC. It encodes CASSKSGGAQETQYF. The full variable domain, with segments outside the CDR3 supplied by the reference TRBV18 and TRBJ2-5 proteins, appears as NAGVMQNPRHLVRRRGQEARLRCSPMKGHSHVYWYRQLPEEGLKFMVYLQKENIIDESGMPKERFSAEFPKEGPSILRIQQVVRGDSAAYFCASSKSGGAQETQYFGPGTRLLVL.